This T cell receptor (beta chain) stems from a study of monozygotic twins with inflammatory bowel disease (dated 2019 in TCRdb). A note on the overall study: A total of some 30 monozygotic twin pairs were included in the full study, comprising nine German pairs (four IBD-concordant, five IBD-discordant) and 19 IBD-discordant Danish pairs. Each individual had, on average, about 151 000 unique TCRalpha sequences and 181 000 unique TCRbeta sequences available for analysis. Within discordant pairs, disease-associated traits were sought mainly by comparing IBD patients with their genetically identical healthy co-twins.

Broader findings and caveats from the paper: Because patients received different immunosuppressive treatments, the repertoires may have picked up extra background noise and variability between individuals. The results gave no support for a single strong signal or clonotype linked to IBD. Compared with healthy twins, IBD patients had fewer clonotypes in common with other individuals, a difference most pronounced in patients showing signs of disease activity. IBD patients had lower TCRbeta repertoire diversity, measured by the inverse Simpson index, than their healthy co-twins. Repertoire similarity did not differ between concordant and discordant twins, which could be due to limited statistical power. Different T cell subtypes could not be distinguished in the analysis.

The library was generated by 5' RACE. The input for every TCR library was 3500 ng of total RNA. cDNA was synthesized with SMARTScribe reverse transcriptase in eight separate reactions per sample. During cDNA synthesis, unique molecular identifiers containing a 6-nucleotide sample barcode were introduced by template switching. TCRalpha and TCRbeta cDNA was amplified in two nested PCRs of 16 and 9 cycles, and bead purification was carried out after each PCR. Before amplification, the cDNA was treated with uracil DNA-glycosylase and purified using the QIAquick PCR purification kit. The second PCR added Illumina TruSeq-compatible adapters along with sample-specific barcodes. Library quality and concentration were assessed using TapeStation and Qubit, and 5 to 6 ng of each library was pooled. Sequencing of the pooled libraries was done on an Illumina HiSeq2500 single-index Rapid Run using custom sequencing primers and 2 x 100 bp reads. As for the authors' bioinformatics: MiGEC version 1.2.6 was used for UMI-based consensus assembly to correct PCR and sequencing errors. MiXCR version 2.1.1 handled V(D)J alignment, clonotype assembly and CDR3 extraction. Normalisation of gene usage, clonotype sharing and MAIT/NKT TCR abundance was achieved by analysing the top 1000, 10 000 and 20 000 clonotypes per sample. After downsampling to 27 000 UMIs, diversity was calculated as the inverse Simpson index using the vegan R package. Paired Mann-Whitney U tests were applied to discordant twin pairs, with Benjamini-Hochberg correction for multiple testing. Through TCRdb reprocessing, the reads give one entry per CDR3 protein sequence; DNA is omitted. The V and J calls and clone size come from TCRdb's table, not from the authors' own analysis. The sample table on file contains 80,000 or so distinct CDR3 sequences. The top ten clonotypes cover roughly 7.4% of the sample.

A word on this clonotype: Its binding antigen is unknown.

The germline V gene yields MNHEY for CDR1 and SVGAGI for CDR2. The CDR3 covers 15 residues, taking in both the cysteine and the phenylalanine. This entry has no DNA. From each donor, an approximately 2.5 ml peripheral blood sample was collected into PAXgene tubes and kept at -80 degrees C. Total RNA was isolated from whole blood with the PAXgene blood miRNA kit on an automated QIAcube, without T cell sorting. Peripheral blood from monozygotic twin pairs who were concordant or discordant for inflammatory bowel disease underwent deep TCRalpha and TCRbeta repertoire profiling using unique molecular barcoding. Smoking habits were recorded for all twin pairs, and each individual was classified as a current, former or never smoker.

This chain is built from TRBV6-5 and TRBJ2-7. The receptor comes from a human donor with ulcerative colitis or Crohn's disease, or a healthy co-twin of an affected twin (not recorded which). Sequences were obtained from blood. The CDR3 reads CASSYSIPLNYEQYF.